The 30 T cell receptor beta chains below come from one sample, sequenced in a study of blood T cell repertoires in COVID-19. Assay: immunoSEQ multiplex PCR; the TCRdb copy retains only in-frame clones and omits some. The data hold 95,000 to 100,000 clones, with roughly four fifths observed a single time. Sequencing input: peripheral blood. These TCRs come from a man in his sixties or seventies with acute or convalescent COVID-19.

The gene calls are TRBV19 and TRBJ2-3; a weak D match, TRBD1 (6 bases). The V end was cut by 5 bases, the J end by 6 bases, with 12 bases between. Per the germline V gene, CDR1 is LNHDA and CDR2 is SQIVND (reference sequence). The CDR3 sequence is 13 residues long. The CDR3 protein is CASSSQGSDTQYF. In DNA, the CDR3 is TGTGCCAGTAGTTCACAGGGTTCGGATACGCAGTATTTT.

The rearrangement links TRBV3-1 (or the pseudogene TRBV3-2) to TRBJ2-7; possible D gene TRBD2, 6 bases. The CDR3 runs to 14 residues. Between the trimmed V and J ends, which lost 3 bases and 3 bases, there was a span of 12 bases. Per the germline V gene, CDR1 is LGHDT and CDR2 is YNNKEL (reference sequence). The DNA for the CDR3 is TGTGCCAGCAGCCATAACCGGGAGTACTACGAGCAGTACTTC. This codes for CASSHNREYYEQYF.

The rearrangement joins TRBV19 to TRBJ2-7; unclear D gene. Trimming shortened V by 8 bases and J by 2 bases, and 10 bases separated the two germline ends. The length of the CDR3 is 12 residues. Germline V CDR1 and CDR2: LNHDA, SQIVND (reference sequence). CDR3 region: CASPTEAYEQYF. CDR3 DNA: TGTGCCAGTCCTACAGAAGCCTACGAGCAGTACTTC.

This sequence joins TRBV2 and TRBJ1-4, with D possibly being TRBD1 (6 bases). V was shortened by 7 bases and J by 7 bases, with 10 bases between the two germline ends. The CDR3 contains 12 residues. In germline, CDR1 is SNHLY, CDR2 FYNNEI. CDR3 DNA: TGTGCCAGCAAGCAGGGGAGTGAAAAACTGTTTTTT. Its translation is CASKQGSEKLFF.

V usage is TRBV18 and J usage is TRBJ1-2; D is perhaps TRBD1 (5 bases). Looked up from germline, CDR1 is KGHSH and CDR2 is LQKENI. The V gene lost 4 bases and the J gene lost 4 bases, with 16 bases spanning the gap. The CDR3 is 15 residues long. CDR3: CASSRPDGGIYGYTF. The DNA of the CDR3 is TGTGCCAGCTCACGACCCGACGGGGGGATCTATGGCTACACCTTC. Full variable domain (outside the CDR3, taken from reference TRBV18 and TRBJ1-2): NAGVMQNPRHLVRRRGQEARLRCSPMKGHSHVYWYRQLPEEGLKFMVYLQKENIIDESGMPKERFSAEFPKEGPSILRIQQVVRGDSAAYFCASSRPDGGIYGYTFGSGTRLTVV.

The count of this clone is one. The rearrangement joins TRBV5-5 to TRBJ2-3, with D tentatively TRBD1 (5 bases). The germline V gene encodes CDR1 SGHKS and CDR2 YYEKEE (reference sequence). CDR3 length: 14 amino acids. Trimming took off 0 bases at V and 5 bases at J, with 10 bases between the two ends. CDR3 DNA: TGTGCCAGCAGCTTGGAGCAGGGCGTAGATACGCAGTATTTT. The encoded protein is CASSLEQGVDTQYF.

The chain couples TRBV3-1 (or the pseudogene TRBV3-2) to TRBJ2-6, with 7 bases matching TRBD1. This CDR3 has 15 amino acids. Germline CDR1 is LGHDT and CDR2 is YNNKEL (reference sequence). After removal of 2 bases from V and 4 bases from J, the junction contained 2 bases not matched to a gene. CDR3 DNA: TGTGCCAGCAGCCAAAAGGGGGCGGGGGCCAACGTCCTGACTTTC. Amino acid sequence: CASSQKGAGANVLTF.

V usage is TRBV27 and J usage is TRBJ2-1; 10 nucleotides line up with TRBD2. The CDR3 totals 16 residues. With 5 bases clipped from V and 6 bases from J, the junction kept 10 bases outside the gene matches. Germline-derived CDR1 and CDR2 are MNHEY and SMNVEV (reference sequence). DNA of the CDR3: TGTGCCAGCAGTCCGCTTAGTACTAGCGGGGTCAATGAGCAGTTCTTC. As protein: CASSPLSTSGVNEQFF.

This clone was observed a single time. The V gene is TRBV24-1, the J gene TRBJ2-1; D is perhaps TRBD2 (6 bases). The CDR3 runs 14 residues. The germline V and J ends were trimmed by 6 bases and 8 bases, with 16 bases remaining between them. Germline CDR1 and CDR2: KGHDR and SFDVKD. DNA for the CDR3: TGTGCCACCAGTACGGCGGGGAGCAGGGATGAGCAGTTCTTC. Translation gives CATSTAGSRDEQFF.

A remark on this clone: At one end, the junction sequence differs from germline, possibly due to a read error. CDR3 amino acids: CASSLVGLAGGADF. In nucleotides, the CDR3 is TGTGCCAGCAGCTTAGTGGGACTAGCGGGGGGTGCGGACTTC. The rearrangement joins TRBV13 to TRBJ2-5; 15 bases match TRBD2. The CDR3 contains 14 residues. The germline CDR1 and CDR2 sequences are PRHDT and FYEKMQ (reference sequence).

V is TRBV7-9 and J is TRBJ1-4; a possible D gene is TRBD1 (5 bases). The length of the CDR3 is 14 residues. Trimming took 2 bases from V and 6 from J, leaving 10 bases between them. Germline assignment: CDR1 SEHNR and CDR2 FQNEAQ (reference sequence). For the CDR3, the DNA is TGTGCCAGCAGCTTACGGGGGAGGGATGAAAAACTGTTTTTT. This codes for CASSLRGRDEKLFF. Looking up the rest from reference TRBV7-9 and TRBJ1-4 gives the full variable domain: DTGVSQNPRHKITKRGQNVTFRCDPISEHNRLYWYRQTLGQGPEFLTYFQNEAQLEKSRLLSDRFSAERPKGSFSTLEIQRTEQGDSAMYLCASSLRGRDEKLFFGSGTQLSVL.

The chain has TRBV2 and TRBJ1-2; tentatively, D is TRBD1 (6 bases). Germline V gene sequence: CDR1 SNHLY, CDR2 FYNNEI. With 6 bases removed from V and 3 bases from J, the gap between germline ends came to 17 bases. This CDR3 comprises 15 residues. The CDR3 sequence: CASRGGSFRDYGYTF. The CDR3 coding sequence is TGTGCCAGCAGAGGGGGAAGTTTTAGGGACTATGGCTACACCTTC.

This clone was counted between two and nine times. The chain is built from TRBV7-9 and TRBJ1-1; weak D call: TRBD1 (6 bases). CDR1 SEHNR and CDR2 FQNEAQ come from the germline V gene (reference sequence). The ends were cut back, 0 bases at V and 4 bases at J, with 12 bases in the middle. The CDR3 spans 15 residues. The CDR3 reads CASSLARTGSTEAFF. The DNA of the CDR3 is TGTGCCAGCAGCTTAGCGCGTACAGGGTCCACTGAAGCTTTCTTT.

The chain joins TRBV27 to TRBJ2-1, with 11 bases lining up with TRBD2. In germline, CDR1 is MNHEY, CDR2 SMNVEV (reference sequence). V shed 5 bases and J 9 bases; nucleotides not matched to a gene: 9. This CDR3 comprises 15 residues. For the CDR3, the DNA is TGTGCCAGCAGTCCCGTAGCGGGAGGGCGGGGTGAGCAGTTCTTC. This codes for CASSPVAGGRGEQFF.

The chain has TRBV12-5 and TRBJ2-7; D is undetermined. The CDR3 runs to 13 residues. The V end lost 1 base, the J end lost 5 bases, and 9 bases lay between the germline ends. Germline values: CDR1 LGHNT, CDR2 FRNRAP. CDR3 in DNA: TGTGCTAGTGGTTTGGCTCCCGACAACGAGCAGTACTTC. This sequence encodes CASGLAPDNEQYF.

This chain connects TRBV15 to TRBJ2-5, with a tentative D call TRBD1 (5 bases). The CDR3 covers 15 residues. Germline V lookup: CDR1 LNHNV, CDR2 YYDKDF (reference sequence). Trimming took off 1 base at V and 0 bases at J, with 9 bases between the two ends. CDR3 DNA sequence: TGTGCCACCAGCAGAGCGACAGTGTACCAAGAGACCCAGTACTTC. Protein sequence: CATSRATVYQETQYF.

This clone showed up just once. The chain uses TRBV29-1 and TRBJ1-1, with D unclear. V was trimmed by 4 bases and J by 2 bases, leaving 8 bases between them. This CDR3 is built from 12 residues. CDR1 is SQVTM and CDR2 is ANQGSEA in the germline V gene. The CDR3 region is CSVGTGNTEAFF. The CDR3 bases are TGCAGCGTTGGGACGGGAAACACTGAAGCTTTCTTT.

The chain recombines TRBV28 with TRBJ2-7; the match to TRBD2 covers 10 bases. Germline CDR1 and CDR2: MDHEN and SYDVKM. CDR3 size: 15 residues. V shed 5 bases, J shed 5 bases, and the junction held 9 bases outside the gene matches. CDR3 sequence (DNA): TGTGCCAGCAGTCCTCTAGCGGGAGCCACCCACGAGCAGTACTTC. Residues: CASSPLAGATHEQYF. The full variable domain, completed using reference TRBV28 and TRBJ2-7, is DVKVTQSSRYLVKRTGEKVFLECVQDMDHENMFWYRQDPGLGLRLIYFSYDVKMKEKGDIPEGYSVSREKKERFSLILESASTNQTSMYLCASSPLAGATHEQYFGPGTRLTVT.

This clone showed up just a few times. The chain employs TRBV2 and TRBJ2-7; TRBD2 agrees at 12 bases. The germline V gene has CDR1 SNHLY and CDR2 FYNNEI. The CDR3 has 17 amino acids. V dropped 9 bases and J dropped 0; count of bases not matched to a gene: 12. The CDR3 nucleotides read TGTGCCAGTCGTACTAGCGGGGGGAATGATAGCTCCTACGAGCAGTACTTC. Protein sequence: CASRTSGGNDSSYEQYF. Full variable domain (outside the CDR3, taken from reference TRBV2 and TRBJ2-7): EPEVTQTPSHQVTQMGQEVILRCVPISNHLYFYWYRQILGQKVEFLVSFYNNEISEKSEIFDDQFSVERPDGSNFTLKIRSTKLEDSAMYFCASRTSGGNDSSYEQYFGPGTRLTVT.

J is TRBJ2-3 and V is TRBV6-2 or TRBV6-3; TRBD2 matches 8 bases. Germline V gene lookup returns CDR1 MNHEY and CDR2 SVGEGT. There are 17 residues in the CDR3. V was pared by 6 bases and J by 4 bases, with 15 bases of the junction left unmatched. The CDR3 is CASSVAPIAGSSDTQYF. The CDR3 DNA follows: TGTGCCAGCAGCGTAGCCCCTATAGCGGGAAGTTCAGATACGCAGTATTTT.

The V and J genes are TRBV30 and TRBJ1-1, with 7 bases that match TRBD1. Looked up from germline, CDR1 is GTSNPN and CDR2 is SVGIG (reference sequence). The J segment lost 9 bases and the V segment lost 2 bases, leaving 6 bases of the junction unmatched. CDR3 size: 12 residues. CDR3 in amino acids: CAWSTTTGQAFF. Here the CDR3 DNA reads TGTGCCTGGAGTACCACGACAGGGCAAGCTTTCTTT.

The chain carries TRBV7-8 and TRBJ1-2; 9 positions agree with TRBD1. Germline V gene sequence: CDR1 SGHVS, CDR2 FQNEAQ. This CDR3 is 13 amino acids long. The junction had 3 bases not matched to a gene; V was cut back by 4 bases and J by 6 bases. The CDR3 is CASSSRTGDGYTF. For the CDR3, the DNA is TGTGCCAGCAGCTCTCGGACAGGGGATGGCTACACCTTC.

The count of this clone is one. V and J are TRBV7-2 and TRBJ1-1; no definite D call. The germline CDR1 and CDR2 sequences are SGHTA and FQGNSA. This CDR3 spans 12 amino acids. V was clipped by 0 bases and J by 9 bases, with 8 bases between them. CDR3 amino acids: CASSLARAQAFF. The DNA for the CDR3 is TGTGCCAGCAGCTTAGCGCGGGCACAAGCTTTCTTT.

The chain recombines TRBV18 with TRBJ1-1; 9 bases fit TRBD1. The CDR3 consists of 15 residues. J lost 3 bases, V lost 3 bases, and 5 bases had no gene match. Germline V CDR1 and CDR2: KGHSH, LQKENI. CDR3 coding DNA: TGTGCCAGCTCACCTGCGACAGGGGGACACACTGAAGCTTTCTTT. Its protein is CASSPATGGHTEAFF.

This clone has a handful of counts. The chain recombines TRBV5-1 with TRBJ2-5, with 9 bases aligning to TRBD1. The CDR3 contains 15 residues. CDR1 SGHRS and CDR2 YFSETQ come from the germline V gene. V lost 4 bases to trimming and J lost 2 bases; unmatched junction nucleotides: 6. CDR3: CASSKGQGLQETQYF. For the CDR3, the DNA is TGCGCCAGCAGCAAGGGACAGGGACTACAAGAGACCCAGTACTTC.

The chain recombines TRBV2 with TRBJ1-4; perhaps TRBD1 as D (6 bases). The V gene lost 6 bases and the J gene lost 5 bases, with 13 bases spanning the gap. This CDR3 has 14 residues. CDR1 and CDR2 from the germline V gene are SNHLY and FYNNEI. This CDR3 reads CASRVGQGNEKLFF. The CDR3 DNA is TGTGCCAGCAGGGTGGGGCAGGGGAATGAAAAACTGTTTTTT.

The CDR3 DNA is TGTGCCAGCAGCCAGGGGGGGAACAATGAGCAGTTCTTC. Encoded protein: CASSQGGNNEQFF. The gene calls are TRBV3-1 (or the pseudogene TRBV3-2) and TRBJ2-1, with 7 positions matching TRBD2. Germline V gene data show CDR1 as LGHDT and CDR2 as YNNKEL (reference sequence). The CDR3 runs 13 residues. Germline trimming cut 3 bases from V and 5 bases from J; bases unmatched to any gene: 1.

This clone has just one count. The genes are TRBV18 and TRBJ1-5; 7 bases match TRBD1. The CDR3 has 16 amino acids. The trim removed 4 bases at V and 2 bases at J, leaving 8 bases unmatched. The germline V gene encodes CDR1 KGHSH and CDR2 LQKENI. DNA of the CDR3: TGTGCCAGCTCACTCGCGACAGGGACAGGCAATCAGCCCCAGCATTTT. Amino acids: CASSLATGTGNQPQHF.

This clone occurred a few times. The V and J genes are TRBV21-1 and TRBJ1-1; TRBD1, the table's D call, was not compared with the DNA. TRBV21-1 counts as a pseudogene. The CDR3 sequence is 15 residues long. The CDR3, as DNA: TGTGCCAGCAGCAAAGCGATAGACAGGAACACTGAAGCTTTCTTT. Residues: CASSKAIDRNTEAFF.

This chain connects TRBV9 to TRBJ2-1; 7 nucleotides match TRBD2. The CDR3 runs to 15 residues. Germline-derived CDR1 and CDR2 are SGDLS and YYNGEE. V gave up 4 bases and J gave up 3 bases; unmatched junction bases: 7. In DNA form, the CDR3 reads TGTGCCAGCAGCCGCCGGGACTACTACTACAATGAGCAGTTCTTC. Translating gives CASSRRDYYYNEQFF.